This T cell receptor (beta chain) was captured in a study of cytomegalovirus exposure and HLA in healthy donors. Germline CDR1 reads GTSNPN; CDR2 reads SVGIG (reference sequence). The CDR3 covers 14 residues. Only one count was recorded for this clone. In the PCR, 60 Vbeta and 13 Jbeta primers were used. Only in-frame clones appear in the TCRdb table, and some are missing; sequencing was by immunoSEQ multiplex PCR. This sample carries about 98,000 clones, 55% to 75% of them seen once, and the ten largest clones take 2% to 2.5%. The rearrangement joins TRBV30 to TRBJ2-2, with TRBD1 matching 9 bases. The receptor was isolated from a man aged 50 or older in good health and CMV-seronegative. Sequenced material: PBMCs. The CDR3 bases are TGTGCGGGTACAGGGGGCGCTTACACCGGGGAGCTGTTTTTT. Its translation: CAGTGGAYTGELFF.